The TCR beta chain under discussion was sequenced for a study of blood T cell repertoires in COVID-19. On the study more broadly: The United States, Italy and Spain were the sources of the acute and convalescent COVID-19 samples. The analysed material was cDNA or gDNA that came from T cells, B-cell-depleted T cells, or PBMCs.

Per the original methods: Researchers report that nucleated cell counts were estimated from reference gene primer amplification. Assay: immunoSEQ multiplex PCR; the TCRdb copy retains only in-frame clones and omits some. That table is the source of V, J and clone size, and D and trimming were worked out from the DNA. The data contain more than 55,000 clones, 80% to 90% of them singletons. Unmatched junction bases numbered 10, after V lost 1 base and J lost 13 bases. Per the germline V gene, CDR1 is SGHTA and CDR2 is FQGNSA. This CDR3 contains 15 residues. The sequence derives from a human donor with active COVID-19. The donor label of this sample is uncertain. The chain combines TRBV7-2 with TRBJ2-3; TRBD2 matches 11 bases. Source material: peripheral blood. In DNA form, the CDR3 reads TGTGCCAGCAGCTTAGGTAGCGGGGGGGTCCGTTCGGAGTATTTT. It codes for CASSLGSGGVRSEYF.